These 8 T cell receptor beta chains were sequenced from one sample in a study of blood T cell repertoires in COVID-19. Sequencing was performed with immunoSEQ multiplex PCR; in TCRdb, only in-frame clones are kept and a portion is missing. The sample consists of about 320,000 clones, around 86% of them appearing once. Sequenced input: PBMCs or T cells enriched from blood (not recorded which). The receptors were sampled from a woman younger than 30 who had recovered from COVID-19.

J is TRBJ2-1 and V is TRBV13; D uncertain. CDR1 is PRHDT, CDR2 FYEKMQ, per germline (reference sequence). Trimming pared 5 bases from V and 4 bases from J, leaving 3 bases between. The CDR3 has 11 residues. CDR3 bases: TGTGCCAGCAGCGAGTACAATGAGCAGTTCTTC. Encoded protein: CASSEYNEQFF.

The chain joins TRBV18 to TRBJ1-4, with a tentative D call TRBD1 (5 bases). The CDR3 is made up of 16 amino acids. CDR1 is KGHSH and CDR2 is LQKENI in the germline V gene. The ends were cut back, 3 bases at V and 3 bases at J, with 14 bases in the middle. As DNA, the CDR3 is TGTGCCAGCTCACCTCCTGTCGGGGGATCTAATGAAAAACTGTTTTTT. This encodes CASSPPVGGSNEKLFF.

The chain joins TRBV28 to TRBJ2-5; the match to TRBD1 covers 7 bases. Trimming took 2 bases from V and 4 from J; bases not matched to a gene: 4. Germline V gives CDR1 MDHEN, CDR2 SYDVKM. This CDR3 contains 14 residues. The CDR3 spells CASSLDPGGETQYF. CDR3 DNA: TGTGCCAGCAGTTTAGATCCAGGGGGAGAGACCCAGTACTTC.

This clone was counted a single time. The chain links TRBV11-2 to TRBJ2-3; 10 nucleotides agree with TRBD2. This CDR3 has 17 residues. In germline, CDR1 is SGHAT, CDR2 FQNNGV. V trimming: 6 bases; J trimming: 3 bases; junction bases outside the gene matches: 12. CDR3 nucleotides: TGTGCCAGCAGGCCCTTGGGACTAGCGAGTGGAACAGATACGCAGTATTTT. Translation: CASRPLGLASGTDTQYF.

The chain combines TRBV30 with TRBJ1-3; D gene unclear. The CDR3 loop spans 14 amino acids. The germline CDR1 and CDR2 sequences are GTSNPN and SVGIG (reference sequence). V lost 3 bases and J lost 4, with 13 bases in between. DNA for the CDR3: TGTGCCTGGAGAAGGACGGACTGGGGAAACACCATATATTTT. This sequence encodes CAWRRTDWGNTIYF.

The chain uses TRBV4-1 and TRBJ2-1; tentative D call: TRBD1 (6 bases). From germline, CDR1 is MGHRA and CDR2 YSYEKL. The ends were cut back, 1 base at V and 0 bases at J, with 10 bases in the middle. There are 16 residues in the CDR3. For the CDR3, the DNA is TGCGCCAGCAGCCAAGTCCAGACAGGCTCCTACAATGAGCAGTTCTTC. This encodes CASSQVQTGSYNEQFF.

J is TRBJ2-7 and V is TRBV5-5, with 11 bases lining up with TRBD2. V shed 0 bases and J 6 bases; nucleotides not matched to a gene: 8. This CDR3 region has 16 residues. In germline, CDR1 is SGHKS, CDR2 YYEKEE (reference sequence). CDR3 in amino acids: CASSLAASGGLREQYF. The CDR3 nucleotides are TGTGCCAGCAGCTTGGCGGCTAGCGGGGGGCTCCGCGAGCAGTACTTC.

The rearrangement joins TRBV5-1 to TRBJ1-1; D gene uncertain. CDR3 size: 15 residues. The V end was cut by 1 base, the J end by 0 bases, with 10 bases between. Germline values: CDR1 SGHRS, CDR2 YFSETQ. CDR3 amino acids: CASSLLYEMNTEAFF. In DNA, the CDR3 is TGCGCCAGCAGCTTGCTTTACGAGATGAACACTGAAGCTTTCTTT.